The T cell receptor (beta chain) described here comes from a study of T cell responses to AZD1222 COVID-19 vaccine. Points on this clone: Antigen unknown.

CDR1 is SGHTS and CDR2 is YDEGEE in the germline V gene. Trimming took 1 base from V and 3 from J, leaving 5 bases between them. The CDR3 consists of 13 residues. The assay was immunoSEQ multiplex PCR, and TCRdb's table has in-frame clones only and misses some. The profile shows 140,000 to 150,000 clones, 75% to 90% of them singletons. Study-wide results and limits: Donors, mostly white British, included more females; clonal diversity was possibly underestimated. Baseline antibody screening turned up just a handful of seropositive AZD1222 recipients. The CD4 TCRs associated with vaccination extended across spike and predominated at 160-218 and 743-854. Targeting of unmutated variant regions was reportedly seen in nearly half of spike-specific TCRs.

The source is an adult in good health. The chain is built from TRBV5-8 and TRBJ1-5; D uncertain. The sequencing here drew on peripheral blood, taken on day 0 of MenACWY control vaccination. DNA for the CDR3: TGTGCCAGCAGCTTGATCCCCAATCAGCCCCAGCATTTT. This encodes CASSLIPNQPQHF.